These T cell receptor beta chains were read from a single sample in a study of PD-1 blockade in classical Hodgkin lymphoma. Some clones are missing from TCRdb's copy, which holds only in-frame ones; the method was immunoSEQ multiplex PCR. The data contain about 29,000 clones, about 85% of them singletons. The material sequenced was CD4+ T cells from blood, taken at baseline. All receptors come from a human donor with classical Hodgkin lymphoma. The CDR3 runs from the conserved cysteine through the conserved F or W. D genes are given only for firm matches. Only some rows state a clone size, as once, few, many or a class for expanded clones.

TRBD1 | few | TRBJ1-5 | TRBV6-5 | TGTGCCAGCAGTCACAGGGGGCTCGGTCAGCCCCAGCATTTT | CASSHRGLGQPQHF
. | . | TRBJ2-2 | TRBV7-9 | TGTGCCAGCAGCATTTGGGCGGCTACCGGGGAGCTGTTTTTT | CASSIWAATGELFF
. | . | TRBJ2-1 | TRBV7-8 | TGTGCCAGCAGCGCAACCCCTAGGAGCTCCTACAATGAGCAGTTCTTC | CASSATPRSSYNEQFF
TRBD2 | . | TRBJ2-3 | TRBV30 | TGTGCCTGGAGTGTACTCCCCGGGGAACTAGCGGGAGTAGCAGATACGCAGTATTTT | CAWSVLPGELAGVADTQYF
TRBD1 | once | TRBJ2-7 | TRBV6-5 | TGTGCCAGCAGTTACGACAGGGCACCTGACTGGCAGTACTTC | CASSYDRAPDWQYF
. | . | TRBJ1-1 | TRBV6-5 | TGTGCCAGCAGTTATGGGGGAAGCACTGAAGCTTTCTTT | CASSYGGSTEAFF
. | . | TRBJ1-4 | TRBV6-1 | TGTGCCAGCAGTGAAAATTTATTTCGAAAACTGTTTTTT | CASSENLFRKLFF
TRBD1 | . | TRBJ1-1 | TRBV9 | TGTGCCAGCAGCGTAGGCACAGGGGATACCACTGAAGCTTTCTTT | CASSVGTGDTTEAFF
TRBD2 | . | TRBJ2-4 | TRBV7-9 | TGTGCCAGCAGCTTGACTAGCGGGAGGGCTGTGAACATTCAGTACTTC | CASSLTSGRAVNIQYF
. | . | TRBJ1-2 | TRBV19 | TGTGCCAGTAGTCCCCGGGACGGCGCTAACTATGGCTACACCTTC | CASSPRDGANYGYTF
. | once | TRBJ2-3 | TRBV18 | TGTGCCAGCTCACCATACCCTGGAGGGGAGCTCCCCACAGATACGCAGTATTTT | CASSPYPGGELPTDTQYF
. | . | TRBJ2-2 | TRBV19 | TGTGCCAGTAGTTCTTCCCCGGGTGGTACCGGGGAGCTGTTTTTT | CASSSSPGGTGELFF
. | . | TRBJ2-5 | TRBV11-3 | TGTGCCAGCAGCTTTACAGGGGAGACCCAGTACTTC | CASSFTGETQYF
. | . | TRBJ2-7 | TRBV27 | TGTGCCAGCAGTTTAGATTCTGGGGTTCCCACCGAGCAGTACTTC | CASSLDSGVPTEQYF
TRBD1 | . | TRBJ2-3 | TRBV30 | TGTGCCGGAACCGGGACAGGCACAGATACGCAGTATTTT | CAGTGTGTDTQYF
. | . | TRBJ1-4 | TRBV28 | TGTGCCAGCAGTAAGGGGGGGCCGGTGAATGAAAAACTGTTTTTT | CASSKGGPVNEKLFF
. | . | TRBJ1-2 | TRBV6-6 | TGTGCCAGCAGAGCCCCGGGGGGAGCTTATGGCTACACCTTC | CASRAPGGAYGYTF
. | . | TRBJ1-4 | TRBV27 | TGTGCCAGCAGTCCGAGACCTCTACTTTCAACTAATGAAAAACTGTTTTTT | CASSPRPLLSTNEKLFF
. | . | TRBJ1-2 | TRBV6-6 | TGTGCCAGCACTCAAATCCCTTACGGGTCCGGCTACACCTTC | CASTQIPYGSGYTF
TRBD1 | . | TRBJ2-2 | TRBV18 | TGTGCCAGCTCACCATCATCGGACAGGGCCACCGGGGAGCTGTTTTTT | CASSPSSDRATGELFF
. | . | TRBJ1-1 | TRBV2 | TGTGCCAGCGTAACAAACGGGATTTCCACTGAAGCTTTCTTT | CASVTNGISTEAFF
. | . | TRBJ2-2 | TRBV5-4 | TGTGCCAGCAGCATCCCCGGGCGCACCGGGGAGCTGTTTTTT | CASSIPGRTGELFF
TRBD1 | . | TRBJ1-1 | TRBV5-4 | TGTGCCAGCAGGAACCGGGACAGAAACACTGAAGCTTTCTTT | CASRNRDRNTEAFF
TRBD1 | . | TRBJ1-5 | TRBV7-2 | TGTGCCAGCAGCCAGCGGGACAGGGACAATCAGCCCCAGCATTTT | CASSQRDRDNQPQHF
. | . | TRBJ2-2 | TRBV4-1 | TGCGCCAGCAGTGAGTGGAGGGGTCGGAACACCGGGGAGCTGTTTTTT | CASSEWRGRNTGELFF
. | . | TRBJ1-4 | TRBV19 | TGTGCCTCCCTCTCGGACTTAAGTGAAAAACTGTTTTTT | CASLSDLSEKLFF
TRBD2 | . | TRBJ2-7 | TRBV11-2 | TGTGCCAGCAGCCACCTACTAGCGCGGTCCTACGAGCAGTACTTC | CASSHLLARSYEQYF
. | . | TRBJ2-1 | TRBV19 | TGTGCCAGTAGTAGGGGCGGCCGGACCGTTCTGGGAAATGAGCAGTTCTTC | CASSRGGRTVLGNEQFF
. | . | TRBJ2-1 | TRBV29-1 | TGCAGCGTTTACCTAGGATCCTACAATGAGCAGTTCTTC | CSVYLGSYNEQFF
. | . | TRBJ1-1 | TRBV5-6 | TGTGCCAGCAGCTTGGCCGGGGCAGCTGAAGCTTTCTTT | CASSLAGAAEAFF
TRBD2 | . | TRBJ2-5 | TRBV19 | TGTGCCAGTAGTATGGGGACTAGCCCTGAGACCCAGTACTTC | CASSMGTSPETQYF
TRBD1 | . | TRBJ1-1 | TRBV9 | TGTGCCAGCAGCTTCCGGACAGGGGCGAACACTGAAGCTTTCTTT | CASSFRTGANTEAFF
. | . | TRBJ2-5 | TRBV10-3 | TGTGCCATCAGTGATGGAGGGGGGAGGGAGACCCAGTACTTC | CAISDGGGRETQYF
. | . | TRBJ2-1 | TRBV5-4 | TGTGCCAGCATAGGAGGGATTAGAAATGAGCAGTTCTTC | CASIGGIRNEQFF
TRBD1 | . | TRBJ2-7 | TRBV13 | TGTGCCAGCAGCTCCCCGGGACAGGCCTACGAGCAGTACTTC | CASSSPGQAYEQYF
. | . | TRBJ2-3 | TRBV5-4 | TGTGCCAGCAGCTCCGGGACACCAGGGGTAGATACGCAGTATTTT | CASSSGTPGVDTQYF
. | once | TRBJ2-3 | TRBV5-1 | TGCGCCAGCTCCTTGGGGGACCCTCTCACAGATACGCAGTATTTT | CASSLGDPLTDTQYF
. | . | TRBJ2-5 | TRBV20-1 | TGCAGTGCTAGAGTACAAGAGACCCAGTACTTC | CSARVQETQYF
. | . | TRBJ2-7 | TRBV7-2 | TGTGCCAGCAGCGTGGTGGGCGGCTACGAGCAGTACTTC | CASSVVGGYEQYF
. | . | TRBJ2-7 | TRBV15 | TGTGCCACCAGCAGAGATATTGGGCTAGTCCGCCGCGAGCAGTACTTC | CATSRDIGLVRREQYF
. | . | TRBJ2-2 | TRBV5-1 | TGCGCCAGCATGGTGTCCAGGCTAGATCCCGGGGAGCTGTTTTTT | CASMVSRLDPGELFF
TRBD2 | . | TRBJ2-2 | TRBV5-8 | TGTGCCAGCAGCTTATGGGGGGGAGCGGTCACCGGGGAGCTGTTTTTT | CASSLWGGAVTGELFF
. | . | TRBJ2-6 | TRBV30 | TGTGCCTGGAAGGGTGGGGCCAACGTCCTGACTTTC | CAWKGGANVLTF
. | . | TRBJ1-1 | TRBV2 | TGTGCCAGCAGGGTCGCGGTGACTGGTACTGAAGCTTTCTTT | CASRVAVTGTEAFF
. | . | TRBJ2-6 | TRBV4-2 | TGTGCCAGCAGCCAAGATAGGGCGAGGGGGGCCAACGTCCTGACTTTC | CASSQDRARGANVLTF
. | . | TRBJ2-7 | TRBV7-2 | TGTGCCAGCAGCCATTTTTCCTACGAGCAGTACTTC | CASSHFSYEQYF
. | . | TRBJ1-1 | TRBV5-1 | TGCGCCAGCAGCTTGAGGCCCGCCGGAGAGAACACTGAAGCTTTCTTT | CASSLRPAGENTEAFF
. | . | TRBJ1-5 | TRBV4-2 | TGTGCCAGCAGCCCAGCCGCAGGGAGGGATAGCAATCAGCCCCAGCATTTT | CASSPAAGRDSNQPQHF
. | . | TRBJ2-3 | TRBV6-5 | TGTGCCAGCAGCCCCAGATTAACAGATACGCAGTATTTT | CASSPRLTDTQYF
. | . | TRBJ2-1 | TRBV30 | TGTGCCTGGAGTGAGGACAGTTACAATGAGCAGTTCTTC | CAWSEDSYNEQFF
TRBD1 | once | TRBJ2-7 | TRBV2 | TGTGCCAGTAAGCAGGGGGCTTCCTACGAGCAGTACTTC | CASKQGASYEQYF
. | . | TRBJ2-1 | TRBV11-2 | TGTGCCAGCAGCTTAAGTAACAATGAGCAGTTCTTC | CASSLSNNEQFF
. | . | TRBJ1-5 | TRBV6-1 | TGTGCCAGCAGTGCCAACAGGGATCACAATCAGCCCCAGCATTTT | CASSANRDHNQPQHF
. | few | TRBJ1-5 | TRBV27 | TGTGCCAGCAGTTCAGGGTTAGAGGGTCAGCCCCAGCATTTT | CASSSGLEGQPQHF